The T cell receptor beta chain described here comes from a study of T cells after yellow fever vaccination. Findings and caveats of the study: In FACS-sorted repertoires, abundant clonotypes from the bulk population could appear as contaminants.

Template-switching 5'RACE yielded the TCR cDNA; a universal primer site and UMIs were added in the process. TCRdb ran MiXCR on the 5' RACE reads and lists one entry per CDR3 protein. The top ten hold roughly 40% of the sample, which has roughly 160,000 distinct CDR3 sequences, about a tenth seen once. Looked up from germline, CDR1 is SEHNR and CDR2 is FQNEAQ (reference sequence). This CDR3 region has 14 residues. V was shortened by 4 bases and J by 3 bases, with 10 bases between the two germline ends. About this clonotype itself: Its antigen is not known.

This TCR came from a man younger than 35 who received the YFV17D yellow fever vaccine. The source was CD8+ T cells sorted from PBMCs, collected 45 days after the yellow fever booster vaccination. The chain uses TRBV7-9 and TRBJ1-3; tentatively, D is TRBD1 (5 bases). The DNA of the CDR3 is TGTGCCAGCAGCTCCGCAGGGTTTGGAAACACCATATATTTT. Amino acid sequence: CASSSAGFGNTIYF.